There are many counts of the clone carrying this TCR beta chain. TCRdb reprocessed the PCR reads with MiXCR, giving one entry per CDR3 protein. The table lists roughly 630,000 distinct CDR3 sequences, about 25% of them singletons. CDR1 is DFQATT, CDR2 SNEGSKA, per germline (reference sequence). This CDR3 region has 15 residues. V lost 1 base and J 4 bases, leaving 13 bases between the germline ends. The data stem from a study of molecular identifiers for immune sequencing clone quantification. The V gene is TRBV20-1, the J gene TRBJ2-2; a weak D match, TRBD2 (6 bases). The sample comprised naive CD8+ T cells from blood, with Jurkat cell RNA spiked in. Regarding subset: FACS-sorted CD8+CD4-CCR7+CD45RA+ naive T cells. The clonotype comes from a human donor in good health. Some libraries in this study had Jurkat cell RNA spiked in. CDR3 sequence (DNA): TGCAGTGCTAGAGCCGGCGGGATTATCACCGGGGAGCTGTTTTTT. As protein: CSARAGGIITGELFF.